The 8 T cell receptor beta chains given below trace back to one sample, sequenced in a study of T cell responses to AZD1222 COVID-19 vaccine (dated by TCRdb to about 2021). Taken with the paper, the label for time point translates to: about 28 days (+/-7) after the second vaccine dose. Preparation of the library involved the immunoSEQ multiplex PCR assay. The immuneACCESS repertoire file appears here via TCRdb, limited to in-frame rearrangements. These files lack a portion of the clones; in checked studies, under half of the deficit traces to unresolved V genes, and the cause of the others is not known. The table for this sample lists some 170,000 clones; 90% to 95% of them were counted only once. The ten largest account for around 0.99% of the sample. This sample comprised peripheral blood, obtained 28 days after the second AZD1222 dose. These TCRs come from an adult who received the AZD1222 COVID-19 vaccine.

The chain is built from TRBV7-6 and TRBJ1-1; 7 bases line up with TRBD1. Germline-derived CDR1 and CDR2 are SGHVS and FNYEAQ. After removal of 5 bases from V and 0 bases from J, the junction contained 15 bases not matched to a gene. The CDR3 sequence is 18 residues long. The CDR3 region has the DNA TGTGCCAGCAGCCTCTACTCCCCGGGACAGACAATGAACACTGAAGCTTTCTTT. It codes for CASSLYSPGQTMNTEAFF.

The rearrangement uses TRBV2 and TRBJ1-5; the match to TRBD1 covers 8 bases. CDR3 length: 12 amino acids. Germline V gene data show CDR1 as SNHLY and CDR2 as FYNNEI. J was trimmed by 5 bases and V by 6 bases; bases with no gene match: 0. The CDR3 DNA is TGTGCCAGCAGGGACAGGGATCAGCCCCAGCATTTT. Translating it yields CASRDRDQPQHF.

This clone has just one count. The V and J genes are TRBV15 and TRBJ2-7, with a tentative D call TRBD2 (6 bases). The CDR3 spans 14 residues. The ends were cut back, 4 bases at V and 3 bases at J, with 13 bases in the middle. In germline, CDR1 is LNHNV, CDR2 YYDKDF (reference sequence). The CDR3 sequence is CATSTGGTFYEQYF. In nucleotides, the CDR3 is TGTGCCACCAGCACAGGTGGGACTTTCTACGAGCAGTACTTC.

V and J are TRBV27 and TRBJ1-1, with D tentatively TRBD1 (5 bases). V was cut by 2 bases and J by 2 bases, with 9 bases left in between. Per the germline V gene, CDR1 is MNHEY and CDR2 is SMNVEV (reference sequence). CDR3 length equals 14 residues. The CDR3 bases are TGTGCCAGCAGTTTAAGCAGGGCAAACACTGAAGCTTTCTTT. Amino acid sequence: CASSLSRANTEAFF.

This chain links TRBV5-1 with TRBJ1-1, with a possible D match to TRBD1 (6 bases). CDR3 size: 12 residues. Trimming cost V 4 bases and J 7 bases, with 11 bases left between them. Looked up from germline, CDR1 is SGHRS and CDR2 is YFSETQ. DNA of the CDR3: TGCGCCAGCAGCGTACAGGGAATTGAAGCTTTCTTT. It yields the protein CASSVQGIEAFF.

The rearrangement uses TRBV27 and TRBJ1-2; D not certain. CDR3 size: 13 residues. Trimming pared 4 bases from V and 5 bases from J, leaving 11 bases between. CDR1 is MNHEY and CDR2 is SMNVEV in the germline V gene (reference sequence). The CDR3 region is CASSSLAEYGYTF. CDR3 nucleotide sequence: TGTGCCAGCAGTTCACTGGCGGAGTATGGCTACACCTTC.

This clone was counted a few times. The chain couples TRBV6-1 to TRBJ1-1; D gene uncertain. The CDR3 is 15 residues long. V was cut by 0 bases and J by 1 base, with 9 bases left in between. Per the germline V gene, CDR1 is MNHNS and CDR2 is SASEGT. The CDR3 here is CASSEAREPNTEAFF. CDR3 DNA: TGTGCCAGCAGTGAAGCAAGAGAGCCGAACACTGAAGCTTTCTTT.

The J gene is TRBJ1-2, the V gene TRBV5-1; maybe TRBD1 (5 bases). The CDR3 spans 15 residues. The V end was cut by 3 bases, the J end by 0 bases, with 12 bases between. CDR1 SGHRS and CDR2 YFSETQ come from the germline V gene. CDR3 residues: CASSYTGGSNYGYTF. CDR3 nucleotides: TGCGCCAGCAGCTATACCGGGGGGTCTAACTATGGCTACACCTTC.